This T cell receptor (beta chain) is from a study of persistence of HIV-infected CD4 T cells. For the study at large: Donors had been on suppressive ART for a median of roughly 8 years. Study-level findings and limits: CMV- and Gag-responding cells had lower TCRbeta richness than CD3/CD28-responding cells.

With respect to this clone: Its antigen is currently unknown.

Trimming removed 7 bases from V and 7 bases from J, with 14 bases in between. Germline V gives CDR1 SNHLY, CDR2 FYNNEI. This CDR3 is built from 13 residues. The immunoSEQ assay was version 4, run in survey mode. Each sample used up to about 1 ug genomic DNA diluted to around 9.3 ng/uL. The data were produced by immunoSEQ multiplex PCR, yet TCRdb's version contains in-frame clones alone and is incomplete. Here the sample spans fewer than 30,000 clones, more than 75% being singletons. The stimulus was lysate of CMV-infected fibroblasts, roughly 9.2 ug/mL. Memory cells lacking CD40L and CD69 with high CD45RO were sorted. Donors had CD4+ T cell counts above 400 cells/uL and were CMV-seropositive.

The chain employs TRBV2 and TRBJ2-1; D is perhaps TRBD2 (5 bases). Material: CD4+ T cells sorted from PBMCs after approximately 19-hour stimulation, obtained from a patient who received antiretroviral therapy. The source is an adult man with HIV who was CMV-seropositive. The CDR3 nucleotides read TGTGCCAGCACTCTGGGAGAGGTTAATGAGCAGTTCTTC. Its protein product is CASTLGEVNEQFF.